Given below is one T cell receptor beta chain in context. Its antigen specificity is not known. Base quality data are lacking; no much larger clone is found one base away. V trim: 4 bases; J trim: 4 bases; unmatched bases: 10. CDR1 SGDLS and CDR2 YYNGEE are derived from the germline V gene. Spanning cysteine to phenylalanine, the CDR3 consists of 15 amino acids. Only the CDR3 DNA is retained, 45 bases long and in frame from the first base. The data stem from a study of blood T cell repertoires in COVID-19 (dated by TCRdb to 2018 to 2021). Some background on the complete study: Samples from collaborators originated in the United States, Italy and Spain and spanned both the acute and convalescent phases of COVID-19. The material from the prospective study consisted of cDNA or gDNA derived from T cells, B-cell-depleted T cells, or PBMCs. Deeply sampled blood TCRbeta repertoires from subjects exposed to, actively infected with, or recovered from COVID-19 were included in the dataset. A freely available public database, intended as a resource for researchers studying the immune response to SARS-CoV-2, is where the repertoires were released. The samples were drawn from the first 160 participants of the ongoing ImmuneRACE study and from some 1,300 subjects provided by 6 global collaborators. The sample metadata nearly always contained a de-identified subject ID, COVID-19 status, age in years and sex. Where available, HLA class I and class II types were taken from metadata supplied by the sample provider and were not determined by assay-based typing.

The paper's findings and limits, for the study overall: How much clinical and demographic metadata was included differed by source and by participant, and the metadata was provided uncurated.

Each collaborating institution followed its own protocols to collect whole blood in K2EDTA tubes. For TCRbeta analysis, collaborator samples were shipped as frozen whole blood, as isolated PBMCs, or as DNA extracted from either sample type. The immunoSEQ Assay, a bias-controlled multiplex PCR, was used to amplify TCRbeta CDR3 regions from genomic DNA. Under the source paper's analysis protocol: Within the assay, amplification of reference gene primers was used to estimate how many nucleated cells each sample contained. To quantify the absolute abundance of each unique TCRbeta CDR3 rearrangement, sequence reads were collapsed and filtered. For each sample, productive Simpson clonality was calculated by taking the square root of Simpson's diversity index across productive rearrangements. Drawn from immuneACCESS, this table holds only the in-frame rearrangements with V and J called that TCRdb kept. Clones are partly lost; checked studies trace under half to an unresolved V gene and leave the rest unexplained. The DNA gave D and trimming, while V, J and clone size come from that table. The sample table shows approximately 140,000 clones, and about four fifths are seen once. Over 1.1% of the sample goes to the ten largest clones.

This receptor chain uses TRBV9 and TRBJ2-5, and TRBD1 aligns with 7 junction nucleotides. This TCR derives from a man between 60 and 70 years old with acute or convalescent COVID-19. The sample comprised peripheral blood. The CDR3 here reads CASSYTGVRLETQYF. The base sequence is TGTGCCAGCAGCTACACAGGGGTAAGGTTAGAGACCCAGTACTTC.